The 22 T cell receptor beta chains listed next were all sequenced from one sample in a study of blood T cells in healthy people across ages. A second PCR, run for roughly 7 to 12 cycles, used a sample-barcoded 5' primer plus a J-beta primer mix. Via MiXCR, TCRdb re-called the 5' RACE reads, giving one row per CDR3 protein. Among 650,000 to 800,000 distinct CDR3 sequences listed, 40% to 65% were seen once. Sequenced input: blood. These receptors were collected from a woman of 80 years or more in good health.

Details on this clonotype: A much larger clone differs by one base, so this may be a read error. This chain links TRBV2 with TRBJ2-1; no reliable D call. CDR1 SNHLY and CDR2 FYNNEI come from the germline V gene. The V end lost 7 bases, the J end lost 6 bases, and 4 bases lay between the germline ends. The CDR3 is made up of 10 amino acids. The CDR3 bases are TGTGCCAGCATGGGCAATGAGCAGTTCTTC. Translating it yields CASMGNEQFF.

V gene TRBV4-1 combines with J gene TRBJ2-7; tentative D call: TRBD2 (7 bases). CDR3 length equals 15 residues. Germline loops: CDR1 MGHRA, CDR2 YSYEKL. Trimming pared 0 bases from V and 6 bases from J, leaving 15 bases between. Written as DNA, the CDR3 is TGCGCCAGCAGCCAAGATAGGGGGGGGTCGGTCGAGCAGTACTTC. It codes for CASSQDRGGSVEQYF.

In the case of this clonotype: One base away lies a much larger clone, so this may be a sequencing read error. V and J are TRBV7-8 and TRBJ2-7; D unresolved. The J call may be wrong; the DNA end is better matched by TRBJ2-5. Germline values: CDR1 SGHVS, CDR2 FQNEAQ. CDR3 length: 14 residues. The CDR3 loop is CTSRLEPKTETQYF. The CDR3 bases are TGTACCAGCAGACTGGAGCCCAAAACGGAGACCCAGTACTTC.

As to this clonotype: The junction shows a germline mismatch at one end, possibly a read error. CDR3 residues: CASRLAGGRATDTEYF. The CDR3 nucleotides are TGTGCCAGTAGACTAGCGGGGGGGAGGGCGACAGATACGGAGTATTTT. J is TRBJ2-3 and V is TRBV12-3 or TRBV12-4; 14 bases are a match to TRBD2. The CDR3 totals 16 residues.

Ten or more counts support this clonotype. The chain has TRBV6-2 or TRBV6-3 and TRBJ2-7, with 8 bases aligning to TRBD1. V shed 5 bases and J 2 bases; nucleotides not matched to a gene: 8. Looked up from germline, CDR1 is MNHEY and CDR2 is SVGEGT. This CDR3 is built from 15 residues. The CDR3 is CASSLTGTGTYEQYF. The CDR3 nucleotides are TGTGCCAGCAGTCTAACCGGGACAGGAACCTACGAGCAGTACTTC.

Comment on this clonotype: This may arise from a read error, as a much more abundant clone is one base away. V usage is TRBV10-1 and J usage is TRBJ2-4; D is unclear. TRBJ2-5 explains the end of the DNA better; the J call may be wrong. The length of the CDR3 is 14 residues. Germline V gives CDR1 WNHNN, CDR2 SYGVQD (reference sequence). The CDR3 bases are TGCGCCAGCAGTCGCCCTAGGGACCAAGAGACCCAGTACTTC. It encodes CASSRPRDQETQYF.

In the case of this clonotype: Being one base from a much bigger clone, this may be a read error. J is TRBJ2-1 and V is TRBV7-8; 7 bases agree with TRBD1. Germline CDR1 is SGHVS and CDR2 is FQNEAQ. There are 16 residues in the CDR3. This chain's CDR3 is CACSLAWDSSYNEQFF. CDR3 in DNA: TGTGCCTGCAGCTTAGCTTGGGACAGCTCCTACAATGAGCAGTTCTTC.

In the case of this clonotype: At one end the junction does not follow the germline gene, possibly because of a read error. This sequence joins TRBV6-6 and TRBJ2-1; 9 nucleotides align to TRBD2. The CDR3 runs 16 residues. Germline CDR1 is MNHNY and CDR2 is SVGAGI (reference sequence). In DNA form, the CDR3 reads TGTGTCAGCAGGCCCCTCGGGACTAGCCACTACAATGAGCAGTTCTTC. It specifies CVSRPLGTSHYNEQFF.

This clonotype came up many times. In DNA, the CDR3 is TGTGCCAGCACTATAACGGGACAGCGTGGGGCCAACGTCCTGACTTTC. This sequence encodes CASTITGQRGANVLTF. This chain connects TRBV6-6 to TRBJ2-6, with 7 nucleotides matching TRBD1. CDR1 is MNHNY, CDR2 SVGAGI, per germline (reference sequence). The CDR3 is 16 amino acids. V shed 7 bases, J shed 3 bases, and the junction held 9 bases outside the gene matches.

This clonotype was counted ten times or more. The rearrangement uses TRBV5-1 and TRBJ1-2; maybe TRBD1 (6 bases). V was pared by 4 bases and J by 1 base, with 14 bases between. This CDR3 is 15 amino acids long. Per the germline V gene, CDR1 is SGHRS and CDR2 is YFSETQ. CDR3 amino acids: CASSQDSAYNYGYTF. The CDR3 coding sequence is TGCGCCAGCAGCCAGGACAGCGCTTATAACTATGGCTACACCTTC.

In the case of this clonotype: Being one base from a much bigger clone, this may be a read error. The chain employs TRBV15 and TRBJ2-7, with D perhaps matching TRBD1 (5 bases). Per the germline V gene, CDR1 is LNHNV and CDR2 is YYDKDF (reference sequence). This CDR3 has 16 residues. CDR3 protein: CAASSYPTGLNYEQYF. In nucleotides, the CDR3 is TGTGCCGCCAGCAGTTACCCCACAGGCCTGAACTACGAGCAGTACTTC.

About this clonotype itself: One junction end does not reproduce the germline sequence, and a read error may be involved. The chain links TRBV29-1 to TRBJ1-5, with D perhaps matching TRBD1 (6 bases). CDR3 length: 14 amino acids. Germline V gene sequence: CDR1 SQVTM, CDR2 ANQGSEA. CDR3 in DNA: TGCAACGTTGTCCGGACAGCGAGCTATCAGCCCCAGCATTTT. Amino acid sequence: CNVVRTASYQPQHF.

This clonotype was seen ten or more times. At one boundary the junction diverges from the germline segment, which might be a read error. J is TRBJ1-5 and V is TRBV5-1; D unresolved. The CDR3 totals 13 residues. Per germline, CDR1 SGHRS and CDR2 YFSETQ. DNA of the CDR3: TGTGCCAGCAGCTTAGGGCAGAATCAGCCCCAGCATTTT. This translates into CASSLGQNQPQHF.

This clonotype was detected once. With a much larger clone just one base away, this may be a read error. The V call is TRBV29-1, the J call TRBJ2-1; no reliable D call. The last part of the DNA fits TRBJ2-7 better; the J call may be wrong. The germline V gene encodes CDR1 SQVTM and CDR2 ANQGSEA. This CDR3 comprises 14 residues. CDR3 nucleotides: TGCAGCGTTGCAGAAGGAAGCTCCTACAATGAGCAGTACTTC. Protein sequence: CSVAEGSSYNEQYF.

The chain uses TRBV12-3 or TRBV12-4 and TRBJ2-7; TRBD1 might be the D (5 bases). This CDR3 spans 14 amino acids. Trimming stripped 4 bases from V and 7 bases from J, with 17 bases between. The CDR3 DNA sequence: TGTGCCAGCAGTTCGCAGGGAACCGGCAATGAGCAGTACTTC. Translating gives CASSSQGTGNEQYF.

The J gene is TRBJ2-1, the V gene TRBV7-9, with D unresolved. Trimming cost V 1 base and J 1 base, with 11 bases left between them. The CDR3 spans 16 residues. Germline CDR1 reads SEHNR; CDR2 reads FQNEAQ (reference sequence). CDR3 DNA: TGTGCCAGCAGCTTAGACCTAATCGGGTCCTACAATGAGCAGTTCTTC. Translating it yields CASSLDLIGSYNEQFF.

V gene TRBV3-1 combines with J gene TRBJ1-1, with D hard to call. The length of the CDR3 is 14 residues. The germline gives CDR1 LGHDT, CDR2 YNNKEL (reference sequence). Trimming took off 4 bases at V and 0 bases at J, with 9 bases between the two ends. The chain's CDR3 is CASSPTRLNTEAFF. DNA for the CDR3: TGTGCCAGCAGCCCGACCCGTCTGAACACTGAAGCTTTCTTT.

This clonotype was recorded at least ten times. The chain recombines TRBV7-9 with TRBJ2-4; maybe TRBD1 (6 bases). The V end lost 5 bases, the J end lost 0 bases, and 8 bases lay between the germline ends. The V gene's germline CDR1 is SEHNR and CDR2 FQNEAQ (reference sequence). The CDR3 contains 14 residues. CDR3 loop: CASSHRVAKNIQYF. For the CDR3, the DNA is TGTGCCAGCAGCCACAGGGTAGCCAAAAACATTCAGTACTTC.

The gene calls are TRBV20-1 and TRBJ2-7; 10 bases agree with TRBD2. This CDR3 has 15 amino acids. The V segment lost 5 bases and the J segment 1 base; nucleotides outside the gene matches: 8. Germline CDR1 DFQATT, CDR2 SNEGSKA (reference sequence). The CDR3 DNA reads TGCAGTGCTGTGCGTAGCGGGAGGCTTTCCTACGAGCAGTACTTC. Protein: CSAVRSGRLSYEQYF.

This clonotype was picked up many times. V gene TRBV5-5 combines with J gene TRBJ2-5; D is unresolved. This CDR3 spans 14 amino acids. Looked up from germline, CDR1 is SGHKS and CDR2 is YYEKEE (reference sequence). Trimming left V 1 base short and J 5 bases short, with 12 bases between. CDR3 DNA sequence: TGTGCCAGCAGCTTGAGGCGTGATTCGGAGACCCAGTACTTC. Protein sequence: CASSLRRDSETQYF.

Details on this clonotype: A much larger clone lies a single base off, so this may be a read error. In DNA form, the CDR3 reads TGCAGTGCTAGAGATCCCTCGACTAGCGGGAGGAAGGAGGAGCAGTTCTTC. This gives the protein CSARDPSTSGRKEEQFF. The chain is built from TRBV20-1 and TRBJ2-1; TRBD2 matches at 13 bases. CDR1 is DFQATT and CDR2 is SNEGSKA in the germline V gene (reference sequence). Trimming removed 0 bases from V and 10 bases from J; junction bases left unmatched: 12. The CDR3 is made up of 17 amino acids.

The chain employs TRBV10-3 and TRBJ2-5; the match to TRBD1 covers 12 bases. The last part of the DNA fits TRBJ2-7 better; the J call may be wrong. This CDR3 is built from 16 residues. CDR1 and CDR2 from the germline V gene are ENHRY and SYGVKD. In nucleotides, the CDR3 is TGTGCCATCAGTGAGTCGAAAGGGACAGGGGGCGGCGAGCAGTACTTC. Its protein product is CAISESKGTGGGEQYF.